This is a list of T cell receptor beta chains from one sample in a study of T cell repertoires in cytomegalovirus infection. From the reads, TCRdb called clonotypes with MiXCR, one entry per CDR3 protein. The data hold 480,000 or so distinct CDR3 sequences, with about 11% observed a single time. Sequencing was carried out using PBMCs. All receptors derive from a human donor in good health (CMV status not recorded). Some clones in this sample may be carry-over from other donors' samples. CDR3s leave out the opening cysteine and the closing phenylalanine or tryptophan. The order of the fields is D gene, V gene, CDR3 protein. D genes are given only for firm matches.

D: NA
V: TRBV5-4
CDR3: ASSLASGAVVNTGELF

D: TRBD2
V: TRBV7-2
CDR3: ASSPVGLARGQF

D: NA
V: TRBV7-2
CDR3: ASSSYNQPQH

D: TRBD2
V: TRBV12-3/TRBV12-4
CDR3: ASSGGAGRPQF

D: NA
V: TRBV3-1
CDR3: ASSQYSNQPQD

D: NA
V: TRBV24-1
CDR3: ATSDPRRGRGETQY

D: TRBD1
V: TRBV4-2
CDR3: ASSPDRADEKLF

D: NA
V: TRBV12-3/TRBV12-4
CDR3: ASSPIRSGANVLT

D: TRBD1
V: TRBV11-2
CDR3: ASSLVGWTGAGNTEAF

D: NA
V: TRBV19
CDR3: ASSPYGATNEKLF